This T cell receptor beta chain is from a study of shared clonotypes between healthy human individuals. With regard to this clone: Its specificity is not known.

The germline gives CDR1 MDHEN, CDR2 SYDVKM. The CDR3 has 16 residues. V was shortened by 3 bases and J by 0 bases, with 11 bases between the two germline ends. The study, taken as a whole, reports: The naive CD4 repertoires of a handful of donors were compared, and roughly 5.1% of clonotypes were shared. Generally, naive subsets came out with larger estimated richness than memory subsets. Blood was the only sampled material, and tissue repertoires likely differ.

Naive CD8 cells were CD45RO-negative, positively selected for CCR7, excluding terminally differentiated effector memory CD45RA+ cells. Measured with immunoSEQ multiplex PCR; TCRdb has only the in-frame clones, and not every one. The sample contains 800,000 to 950,000 clones, approximately 96% of which appear only once. The chain has TRBV28 and TRBJ2-2, with D perhaps matching TRBD2 (5 bases). The receptor was isolated from a man younger than 40 in good health. Sequencing was done on a sample of naive CD8+ T cells sorted from blood. This CDR3 reads CASSFGGRANTGELFF. CDR3 nucleotides: TGTGCCAGCAGTTTTGGAGGACGTGCGAACACCGGGGAGCTGTTTTTT.